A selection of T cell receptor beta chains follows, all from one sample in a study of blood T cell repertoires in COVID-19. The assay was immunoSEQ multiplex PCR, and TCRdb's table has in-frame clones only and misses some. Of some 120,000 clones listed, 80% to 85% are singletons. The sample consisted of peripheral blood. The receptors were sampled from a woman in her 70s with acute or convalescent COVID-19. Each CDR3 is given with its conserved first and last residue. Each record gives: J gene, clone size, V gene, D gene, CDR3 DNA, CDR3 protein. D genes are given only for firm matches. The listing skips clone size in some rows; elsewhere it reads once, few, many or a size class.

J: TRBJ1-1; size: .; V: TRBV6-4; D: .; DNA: TGTGCCAGCAGTGTAGACAGATTCACTGAAGCTTTCTTT; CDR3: CASSVDRFTEAFF
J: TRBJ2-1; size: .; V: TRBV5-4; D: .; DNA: TGTGCCAGCAGCTTAACGGGGGTTAATGAGCAGTTCTTC; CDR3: CASSLTGVNEQFF
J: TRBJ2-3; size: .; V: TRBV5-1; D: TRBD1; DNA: TGCGCCAGCAGCTTGCCTACAGGGGTAGTCACAGATACGCAGTATTTT; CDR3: CASSLPTGVVTDTQYF
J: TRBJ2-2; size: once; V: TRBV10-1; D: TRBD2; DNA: TGCGCCACCCCGCGGGGGAGGTACGGGGAGCTGTTTTTT; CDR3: CATPRGRYGELFF
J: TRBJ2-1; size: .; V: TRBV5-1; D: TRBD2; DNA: TGCGCCAGCAGCTCCGGAGGCGCGGGCGGGAGAAATGAGCAGTTCTTC; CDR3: CASSSGGAGGRNEQFF
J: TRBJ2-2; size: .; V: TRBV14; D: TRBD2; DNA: TGTGCCAGCAGCTCCACGGGGGGCACCGGGGAGCTGTTTTTT; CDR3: CASSSTGGTGELFF
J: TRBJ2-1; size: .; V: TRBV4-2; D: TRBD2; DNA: TGTGCCAGCAGCCGAGGGACTAGCGGGGATAATGAGCAGTTCTTC; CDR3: CASSRGTSGDNEQFF
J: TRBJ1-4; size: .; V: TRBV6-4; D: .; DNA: TGTGCCAGTACTGAGGATAAGGGGGGGGATAATGAAAAACTGTTTTTT; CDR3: CASTEDKGGDNEKLFF
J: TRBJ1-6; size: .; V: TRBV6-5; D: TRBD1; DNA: TGTGCCAGCTTAAGGACAGGGGGCGATAATTCACCCCTCCACTTT; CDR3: CASLRTGGDNSPLHF
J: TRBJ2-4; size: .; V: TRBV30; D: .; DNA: TGTGCCTGGAGTGTCTCCGAAAACATTCAGTACTTC; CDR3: CAWSVSENIQYF
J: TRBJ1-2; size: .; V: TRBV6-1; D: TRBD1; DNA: TGTGCCAGCAGTGAGGGACAGGGCTATGGCTACACCTTC; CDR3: CASSEGQGYGYTF
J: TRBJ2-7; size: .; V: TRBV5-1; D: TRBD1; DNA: TGCGCCAGCAGCTGGGCCGGGGACAGGGCCGAGCAGTACTTC; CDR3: CASSWAGDRAEQYF
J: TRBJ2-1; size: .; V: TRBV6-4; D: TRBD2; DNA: TGTGCCAGCAGTGTCCTAGCGGGGGGGCCGAGTGAGCAGTTCTTC; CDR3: CASSVLAGGPSEQFF
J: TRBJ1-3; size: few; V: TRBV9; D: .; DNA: TGTGCCAGCAGCGGCGCCCAAGGCAGGCTCTCTGGAAACACCATATATTTT; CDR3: CASSGAQGRLSGNTIYF
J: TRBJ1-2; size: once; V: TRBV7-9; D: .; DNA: TGTGCCAGCAGCTTAGATTTAGTGACAGATGGCTACACCTTC; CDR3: CASSLDLVTDGYTF
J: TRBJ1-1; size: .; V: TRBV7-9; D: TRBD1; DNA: TGTGCCAGCAGACAAGACAGGGGTGCCACTGAAGCTTTCTTT; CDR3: CASRQDRGATEAFF
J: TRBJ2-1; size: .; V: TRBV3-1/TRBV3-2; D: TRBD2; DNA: TGTGCCAGCAGCACGACTAGCGGGAGTTCCTACAATGAGCAGTTCTTC; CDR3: CASSTTSGSSYNEQFF
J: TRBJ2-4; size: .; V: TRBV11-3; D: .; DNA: TGTGCCAGCAGCTTTCGTTCGGACTTCCATCCTGCCTTCTTAAACATTCAGTACTTC; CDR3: CASSFRSDFHPAFLNIQYF
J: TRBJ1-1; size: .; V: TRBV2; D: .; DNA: TGTGCCAGCAGTGAAGATGATTGGGGGCGCGCGGGCACTGAAGCTTTCTTT; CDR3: CASSEDDWGRAGTEAFF
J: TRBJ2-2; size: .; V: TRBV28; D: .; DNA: TGTGCCAGCAGGGCCGTCCTGGCTAGTGGGACCGGGGAGCTGTTTTTT; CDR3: CASRAVLASGTGELFF
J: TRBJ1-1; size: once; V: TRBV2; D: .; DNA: TGTGCCAGCAGTCGAGCAGGTGGGAACACTGAAGCTTTCTTT; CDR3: CASSRAGGNTEAFF
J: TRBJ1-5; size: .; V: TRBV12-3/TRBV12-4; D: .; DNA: TGTGCCAGCAGCAGACAGACTAATCAGCCCCAGCATTTT; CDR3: CASSRQTNQPQHF
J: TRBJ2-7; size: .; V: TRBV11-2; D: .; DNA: TGTGCCAGCAGCTTATCCCCGAGTTACGAGCAGTACTTC; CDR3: CASSLSPSYEQYF
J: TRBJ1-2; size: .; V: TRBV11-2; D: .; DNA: TGTGCCAGCAGCGGGCCAGGCTATGGCTACACCTTC; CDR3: CASSGPGYGYTF
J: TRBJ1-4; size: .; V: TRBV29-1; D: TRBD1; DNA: TGCAGCGTTGGGGGCGGACAGGGAGGTGAAAAACTGTTTTTT; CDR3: CSVGGGQGGEKLFF
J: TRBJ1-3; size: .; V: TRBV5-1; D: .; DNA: TGCGCCAGCAGCTTGGGCCCCAGCTCTGGAAACACCATATATTTT; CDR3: CASSLGPSSGNTIYF
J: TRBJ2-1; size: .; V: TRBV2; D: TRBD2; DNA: TGTGCCAGCAGTGCCGGGACTAGAACCGCTGAGCAGTTCTTC; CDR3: CASSAGTRTAEQFF
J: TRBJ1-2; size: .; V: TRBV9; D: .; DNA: TGTGCCAGCAGCGCCACGGGAGGGATTGAGGGCTACACCTTC; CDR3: CASSATGGIEGYTF
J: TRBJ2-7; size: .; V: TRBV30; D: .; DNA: TGTGCCTGGAGTAGGCCAGGTCCCACCTACGAGCAGTACTTC; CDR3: CAWSRPGPTYEQYF
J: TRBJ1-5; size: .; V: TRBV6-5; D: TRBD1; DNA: TGTGCCAGCAGCAGGGACAGGGTTAGCAATCAGCCCCAGCATTTT; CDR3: CASSRDRVSNQPQHF
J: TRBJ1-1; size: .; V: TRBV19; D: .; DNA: TGTGCCAGTAGTTCTATGGGCGGGCTGACTGAAGCTTTCTTT; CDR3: CASSSMGGLTEAFF
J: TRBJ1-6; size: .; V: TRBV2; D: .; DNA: TGTGCCAGCAGTATACTACGGGCCCTCCACTTT; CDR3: CASSILRALHF
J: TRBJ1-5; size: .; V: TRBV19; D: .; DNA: TGTGCCAGTAGCTCTGACAGGTTAGATCAGCCCCAGCATTTT; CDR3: CASSSDRLDQPQHF
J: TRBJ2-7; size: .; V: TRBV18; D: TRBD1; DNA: TGTGCCAGCTCACGGGCGACAGGGGATTACGAGCAGTACTTC; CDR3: CASSRATGDYEQYF
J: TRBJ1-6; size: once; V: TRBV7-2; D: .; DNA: TGTGCCAGCAGCTTAGACAGGGCGGCCCTCCACTTT; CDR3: CASSLDRAALHF
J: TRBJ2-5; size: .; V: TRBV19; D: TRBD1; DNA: TGTGCCAGTAGTACAGAGACAGGGTTCCAAGAGACCCAGTACTTC; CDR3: CASSTETGFQETQYF
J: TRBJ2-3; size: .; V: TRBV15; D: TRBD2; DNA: TGTGCCACCAGACTCAGCGGGGGGGCCTCGATTGCAGATACGCAGTATTTT; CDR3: CATRLSGGASIADTQYF
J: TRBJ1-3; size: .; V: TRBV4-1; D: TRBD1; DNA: TGCGCCAGCAGCCTGGGACAGGACTCTGGAAACACCATATATTTT; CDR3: CASSLGQDSGNTIYF
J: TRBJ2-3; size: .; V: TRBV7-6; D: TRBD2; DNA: TGTGCCAGCAGCTTAGGAGCGGGGGGATCGACAGATACGCAGTATTTT; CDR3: CASSLGAGGSTDTQYF
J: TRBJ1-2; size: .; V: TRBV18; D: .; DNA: TGTGCCAGCTCACCAACCCCTCCAGATCCCTCGGGAGGCTACACCTTC; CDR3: CASSPTPPDPSGGYTF
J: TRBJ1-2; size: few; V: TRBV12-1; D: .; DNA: TGTGCCAGCAGCTCACTCCCGCCACCTCGCTCTAACTATGGCTACACCTTC; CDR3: CASSSLPPPRSNYGYTF
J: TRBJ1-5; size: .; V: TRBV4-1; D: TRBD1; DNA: TGCGCCAGCAGCCAAGATTCGGCAGGGGGTAATCAGCCCCAGCATTTT; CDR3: CASSQDSAGGNQPQHF
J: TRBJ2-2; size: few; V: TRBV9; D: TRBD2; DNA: TGTGCCAGCAGCGTTACTTCTAGCGGGAGAGACGGCGGGGAGCTGTTTTTT; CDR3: CASSVTSSGRDGGELFF
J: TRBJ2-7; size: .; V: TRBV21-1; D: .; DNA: TGTGCCAGCAGCAGGTGCCAGGGGACAGGGGGCTTCGAGCAGTACTTC; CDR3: CASSRCQGTGGFEQYF
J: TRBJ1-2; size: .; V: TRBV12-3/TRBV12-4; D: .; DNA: TGTGCCAGCAGTTTCGGGGTGGGCTACACCTTC; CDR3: CASSFGVGYTF
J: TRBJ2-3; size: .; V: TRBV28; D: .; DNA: TGTGCCAGTAGCCGGGTGGATACGCAGTATTTT; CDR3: CASSRVDTQYF